This is a list of T cell receptor beta chains from one sample in a study of cytomegalovirus exposure and HLA in healthy donors. Produced via immunoSEQ multiplex PCR; TCRdb's table is partial and in-frame only. The profile covers 210,000 or so clones, with around 80% appearing a single time and under 0.25% taken by the ten largest. The sequenced sample consisted of PBMCs. The origin of the receptors is a girl aged 2-10 years in good health and CMV-seronegative. CDR3s include the opening cysteine and the closing phenylalanine or tryptophan. The D gene is left open where the match is weak. Size is omitted from some rows. Given values are once, few, many or a class for expanded clones.

v_gene: TRBV5-1; d_gene: TRBD1; j_gene: TRBJ1-1; abundance: -; CDR3nt: TGCGCCAGCAGCTTATCGGGGACAGGGTCGAGCACTGAAGCTTTCTTT; CDR3aa: CASSLSGTGSSTEAFF
v_gene: TRBV11-2; d_gene: -; j_gene: TRBJ2-1; abundance: -; CDR3nt: TGTGCCAGCAGATCACCCGGGACTCAGCAGTTCTTC; CDR3aa: CASRSPGTQQFF
v_gene: TRBV29-1; d_gene: -; j_gene: TRBJ2-6; abundance: -; CDR3nt: TGCAGCGTTGATGGGGCAGGAACGGAGGGGGCCAACGTCCTGACTTTC; CDR3aa: CSVDGAGTEGANVLTF
v_gene: TRBV5-1; d_gene: -; j_gene: TRBJ2-7; abundance: -; CDR3nt: TGCGCCAGCAGCTTGGCCGGCGGCCAATTCTACGAGCAGTACTTC; CDR3aa: CASSLAGGQFYEQYF
v_gene: TRBV12-2; d_gene: -; j_gene: TRBJ2-7; abundance: -; CDR3nt: TGTGCAAGTCGCTTGCCCCCGGGACAGGGCCCCCCGGGGGAGAGCGGGAGGGCCTACGAGCAGTACTTC; CDR3aa: CASRLPPGQGPPGESGRAYEQYF
v_gene: TRBV5-1; d_gene: -; j_gene: TRBJ2-3; abundance: -; CDR3nt: TGCGCCAGCAGCTCGCCAGGCACAGATACGCAGTATTTT; CDR3aa: CASSSPGTDTQYF
v_gene: TRBV10-2; d_gene: -; j_gene: TRBJ2-2; abundance: once; CDR3nt: TGCGCCAGCAGTGATAGCCAATCGAACACCGGGGAGCTGTTTTTT; CDR3aa: CASSDSQSNTGELFF
v_gene: TRBV7-9; d_gene: -; j_gene: TRBJ2-5; abundance: -; CDR3nt: TGTGCCAGCAGCGATCTAGTCGGGCAGTACTTC; CDR3aa: CASSDLVGQYF
v_gene: TRBV6-6; d_gene: -; j_gene: TRBJ1-4; abundance: -; CDR3nt: TGTGCCAGCAGAACAGGGGAAAAACTGTTTTTT; CDR3aa: CASRTGEKLFF
v_gene: TRBV4-1; d_gene: TRBD1; j_gene: TRBJ2-1; abundance: once; CDR3nt: TGCGCCAGCAGGCTTGACAGGGGCGTAGGGTATGAGCAGTTCTTC; CDR3aa: CASRLDRGVGYEQFF
v_gene: TRBV18; d_gene: -; j_gene: TRBJ2-7; abundance: -; CDR3nt: TGTGCCAGCTCACCCGGACTGGACGAGCAGTACTTC; CDR3aa: CASSPGLDEQYF
v_gene: TRBV5-1; d_gene: -; j_gene: TRBJ2-2; abundance: -; CDR3nt: TGCGCCAGCAGCTTAGGAGGGGCGAACACCGGGGAGCTGTTTTTT; CDR3aa: CASSLGGANTGELFF
v_gene: TRBV11-1; d_gene: TRBD2; j_gene: TRBJ2-7; abundance: -; CDR3nt: TGTGCCAGCAGTCTGACGGCGGGGGAGACCTACGAGCAGTACTTC; CDR3aa: CASSLTAGETYEQYF
v_gene: TRBV6-6; d_gene: -; j_gene: TRBJ1-2; abundance: once; CDR3nt: TGTGCCAGCCCCCGGCGGGGGAAAGCTAACTATGGCTACACCTTC; CDR3aa: CASPRRGKANYGYTF
v_gene: TRBV19; d_gene: TRBD2; j_gene: TRBJ2-2; abundance: -; CDR3nt: TGTGCCAGTAGTATCGGGGAAGCGGGAGGCAGGACCGGGGAGCTGTTTTTT; CDR3aa: CASSIGEAGGRTGELFF
v_gene: TRBV11-3; d_gene: TRBD1; j_gene: TRBJ2-7; abundance: -; CDR3nt: TGTGCCAGCAGCCCAGGACAGGCCTACGAGCAGTACTTC; CDR3aa: CASSPGQAYEQYF
v_gene: TRBV28; d_gene: -; j_gene: TRBJ1-5; abundance: few; CDR3nt: TGTGCCAGCAGTGGAGACAGAACCAATCAGCCCCAGCATTTT; CDR3aa: CASSGDRTNQPQHF
v_gene: TRBV9; d_gene: -; j_gene: TRBJ2-7; abundance: -; CDR3nt: TGTGCCAGCAGCGCCTTCCCAGGGGAAGTAACCTACGAGCAGTACTTC; CDR3aa: CASSAFPGEVTYEQYF
v_gene: TRBV5-1; d_gene: -; j_gene: TRBJ1-2; abundance: -; CDR3nt: TGCGCCAGCAGCGGGCGGGACGGATTAAACTATGGCTACACCTTC; CDR3aa: CASSGRDGLNYGYTF
v_gene: TRBV12-1; d_gene: -; j_gene: TRBJ2-1; abundance: once; CDR3nt: TGTGCCAGCAGCTCTTGGACTAGCGGCGTCCATGAGCAGTTCTTC; CDR3aa: CASSSWTSGVHEQFF
v_gene: TRBV5-1; d_gene: -; j_gene: TRBJ1-5; abundance: -; CDR3nt: TGCGCCAGCAGCCTTGGTGGTAGCCTTAGCAATCAGCCCCAGCATTTT; CDR3aa: CASSLGGSLSNQPQHF
v_gene: TRBV5-1; d_gene: -; j_gene: TRBJ2-1; abundance: -; CDR3nt: TGCGCCAGCAGCGCTGAGATCCCCAATGAGCAGTTCTTC; CDR3aa: CASSAEIPNEQFF
v_gene: TRBV4-1; d_gene: TRBD2; j_gene: TRBJ2-3; abundance: -; CDR3nt: TGCGCCAGCAGCCAAGCCAGCGGGGGCACAGATACGCAGTATTTT; CDR3aa: CASSQASGGTDTQYF
v_gene: TRBV6-5; d_gene: -; j_gene: TRBJ2-5; abundance: -; CDR3nt: TGTGCCAGCAGTTACTCGATCGACAGATACCAAGAGACCCAGTACTTC; CDR3aa: CASSYSIDRYQETQYF
v_gene: TRBV16; d_gene: -; j_gene: TRBJ2-7; abundance: -; CDR3nt: TGTGCCAGCACCCCCCTGGGGGGAACCTACGAGCAGTACTTC; CDR3aa: CASTPLGGTYEQYF
v_gene: TRBV6-6; d_gene: -; j_gene: TRBJ2-7; abundance: -; CDR3nt: TGTGCCAGCAGTCCCGGACGGGGCTCCTACGAGCAGTACTTC; CDR3aa: CASSPGRGSYEQYF
v_gene: TRBV15; d_gene: TRBD1; j_gene: TRBJ1-2; abundance: -; CDR3nt: TGTGCCACCAGCCAAGACAGGGGGCGATACACCTTC; CDR3aa: CATSQDRGRYTF
v_gene: TRBV5-4; d_gene: -; j_gene: TRBJ1-2; abundance: -; CDR3nt: TGTGCCAGCAGCTTGGCAGGGAAGGGTTACGGACCAACGACCTATGGCTACACCTTC; CDR3aa: CASSLAGKGYGPTTYGYTF
v_gene: TRBV6-5; d_gene: TRBD2; j_gene: TRBJ2-1; abundance: -; CDR3nt: TGTGCCAGCAGTTACTCGTTAGCGGGGGGTCGGGATGAGCAGTTCTTC; CDR3aa: CASSYSLAGGRDEQFF
v_gene: TRBV2; d_gene: -; j_gene: TRBJ2-3; abundance: once; CDR3nt: TGTGCCAGCAGTGAAACCGGACTCCTTTTT; CDR3aa: CASSETGLLF
v_gene: TRBV4-2; d_gene: -; j_gene: TRBJ2-7; abundance: -; CDR3nt: TGTGCCAGCAGCCAAGCGGGGGGCCTCTCCTACGAGCAGTACTTC; CDR3aa: CASSQAGGLSYEQYF
v_gene: TRBV19; d_gene: -; j_gene: TRBJ1-2; abundance: -; CDR3nt: TGTGCCACCCGGCGGGAACCCTTAGCTAACTATGGCTACACCTTC; CDR3aa: CATRREPLANYGYTF
v_gene: TRBV9; d_gene: TRBD2; j_gene: TRBJ2-7; abundance: once; CDR3nt: TGTGCCAGCAGCGTAGCTTCCCGGGAGGCCTCCTACGAGCAGTACTTC; CDR3aa: CASSVASREASYEQYF
v_gene: TRBV6-6; d_gene: TRBD1; j_gene: TRBJ1-1; abundance: few; CDR3nt: TGTGCCAGCAGTCCAAGAGACAGGGGTAACACTGAAGCTTTCTTT; CDR3aa: CASSPRDRGNTEAFF
v_gene: TRBV5-1; d_gene: TRBD1; j_gene: TRBJ2-2; abundance: -; CDR3nt: TGCGCCAGCAGCTTGGGAGGGACAGTTTCCACCGGGGAGCTGTTTTTT; CDR3aa: CASSLGGTVSTGELFF
v_gene: TRBV29-1; d_gene: -; j_gene: TRBJ1-1; abundance: -; CDR3nt: TGCAGCGTCGGCCCCAGGTTCAGCACTGAAGCTTTCTTT; CDR3aa: CSVGPRFSTEAFF
v_gene: TRBV4-1; d_gene: -; j_gene: TRBJ2-1; abundance: once; CDR3nt: TGCGCCAGCAGCCACATCGGGACACTAATCGATGAGCAGTTCTTC; CDR3aa: CASSHIGTLIDEQFF
v_gene: TRBV19; d_gene: -; j_gene: TRBJ1-2; abundance: -; CDR3nt: TGTGCCAGTAGTCCCACGACAGTCTATGGCTACACCTTC; CDR3aa: CASSPTTVYGYTF
v_gene: TRBV9; d_gene: TRBD1; j_gene: TRBJ2-7; abundance: -; CDR3nt: TGTGCCAGCAGCGTAGCTACAGGGGACTACGAGCAGTACTTC; CDR3aa: CASSVATGDYEQYF